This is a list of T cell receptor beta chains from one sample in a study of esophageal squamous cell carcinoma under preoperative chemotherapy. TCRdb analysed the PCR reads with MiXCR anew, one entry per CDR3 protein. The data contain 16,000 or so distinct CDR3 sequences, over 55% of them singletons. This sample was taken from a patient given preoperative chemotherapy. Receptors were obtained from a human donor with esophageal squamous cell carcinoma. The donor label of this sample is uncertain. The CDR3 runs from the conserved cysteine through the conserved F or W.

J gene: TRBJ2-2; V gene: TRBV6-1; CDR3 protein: CASSEHLPLAGRTGEQFF
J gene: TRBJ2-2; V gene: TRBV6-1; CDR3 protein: CASSEAKSGELFF
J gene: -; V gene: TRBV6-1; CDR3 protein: CASSEYYEQYF
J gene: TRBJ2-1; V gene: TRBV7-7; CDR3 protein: CASSPGAGVKEQFF
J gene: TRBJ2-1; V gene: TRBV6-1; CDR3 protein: CASSEAVKQAAKVF
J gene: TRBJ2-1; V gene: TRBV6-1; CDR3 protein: CASSRTEYEQFF
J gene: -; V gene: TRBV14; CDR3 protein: CASSQDRMEQFF
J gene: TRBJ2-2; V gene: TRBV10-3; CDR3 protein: CLSSQAVSTGTLFF
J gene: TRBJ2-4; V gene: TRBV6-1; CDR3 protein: CAGGGGREEDTQYF
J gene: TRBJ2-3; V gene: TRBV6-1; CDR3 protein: CASGGLGGSGQDTQYF
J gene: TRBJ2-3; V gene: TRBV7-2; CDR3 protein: CASSSPSVGRGLVSDTQYF
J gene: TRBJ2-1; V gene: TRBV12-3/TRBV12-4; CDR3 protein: CAGRGGRDEETQYF
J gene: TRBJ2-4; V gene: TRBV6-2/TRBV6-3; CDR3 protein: CASSFRARGLRATDTQYF
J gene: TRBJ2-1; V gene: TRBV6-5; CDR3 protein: CASSYRGGSYEQFF
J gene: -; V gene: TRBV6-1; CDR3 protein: CASSEHLPHVVRTGEQYF
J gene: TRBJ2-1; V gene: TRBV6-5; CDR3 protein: CASSSPGPGGNEQFF
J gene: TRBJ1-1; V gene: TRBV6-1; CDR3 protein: CASSRDSLHTEAFF
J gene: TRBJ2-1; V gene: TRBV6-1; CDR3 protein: CASLGAPSYNEQFF